This is a list of T cell receptor beta chains from one sample in a study of CD8 T cells in Susac syndrome. TCRdb re-called the immunoSEQ multiplex PCR reads through MiXCR, storing one row per CDR3 protein. The sample holds 69,000 or so distinct CDR3 sequences, roughly 94% seen once. Input material: CD8+ T cells from PBMCs. Receptor source: a human donor in good health. The CDR3 runs from the conserved cysteine through the conserved F or W. A D gene is named only where the DNA matches it firmly. Size tells how often a clone was seen (once, few, many) or the class of an expanded clone, and some rows leave it out.

CDR3: CATRKGVTYEQYF
DNA: TGTGCCACCCGGAAAGGGGTCACCTACGAGCAGTACTTC
V: TRBV19
size: .
J: TRBJ2-7
D: .

CDR3: CASSLGLAMGDTQYF
DNA: TGTGCCAGCAGCTTAGGACTAGCGATGGGGGATACGCAGTATTTT
V: TRBV7-2
size: .
J: TRBJ2-3
D: TRBD2

CDR3: CASSLGTGGDDEQFF
DNA: TGTGCCAGCAGCTTAGGGACAGGGGGTGACGATGAGCAGTTCTTC
V: TRBV7-9
size: .
J: TRBJ2-1
D: TRBD1

CDR3: CATSRLSDLTEAFF
DNA: TGTGCCACCAGCAGACTATCCGACCTCACTGAAGCTTTCTTT
V: TRBV15
size: .
J: TRBJ1-1
D: .

CDR3: CASSLSGSGANVLTF
DNA: TGTGCCAGCAGCCTCAGCGGTAGTGGGGCCAACGTCCTGACTTTC
V: TRBV5-8
size: .
J: TRBJ2-6
D: .

CDR3: CSARDRQFYGYTF
DNA: TGCAGTGCCCGGGACAGGCAGTTCTATGGCTACACCTTC
V: TRBV20-1
size: .
J: TRBJ1-2
D: TRBD1

CDR3: CSVAGRTASGGADEQFF
DNA: TGCAGCGTTGCCGGCCGTACAGCTAGCGGGGGGGCGGATGAGCAGTTCTTC
V: TRBV29-1
size: .
J: TRBJ2-1
D: TRBD2

CDR3: CASSGGDSLYGYTF
DNA: TGTGCCAGCAGCGGAGGAGACAGCCTCTATGGCTACACCTTC
V: TRBV9
size: .
J: TRBJ1-2
D: .

CDR3: CASSSDSIPDNEQFF
DNA: TGTGCCAGCAGTTCCGACTCAATTCCGGACAATGAGCAGTTCTTC
V: TRBV7-9
size: .
J: TRBJ2-1
D: .

CDR3: CASRFGGNQPQHF
DNA: TGTGCAAGTCGCTTTGGTGGCAATCAGCCCCAGCATTTT
V: TRBV12-2
size: .
J: TRBJ1-5
D: .

CDR3: CASSPTGALDEQFF
DNA: TGTGCCAGCAGTCCCACGGGGGCCCTCGATGAGCAGTTCTTC
V: TRBV28
size: .
J: TRBJ2-1
D: .

CDR3: CATSDAVGTEAFF
DNA: TGTGCCACCAGTGATGCCGTCGGGACTGAAGCTTTCTTT
V: TRBV24-1
size: .
J: TRBJ1-1
D: .

CDR3: CASSSPVGTEAFF
DNA: TGTGCCAGCAGCTCTCCGGTGGGCACTGAAGCTTTCTTT
V: TRBV7-2
size: .
J: TRBJ1-1
D: .

CDR3: CSVEGERGPEAFF
DNA: TGCAGCGTTGAGGGCGAAAGGGGGCCTGAAGCTTTCTTT
V: TRBV29-1
size: once
J: TRBJ1-1
D: TRBD1

CDR3: CASSTQPGPVEAFF
DNA: TGTGCCAGCAGCACACAACCGGGACCGGTTGAAGCTTTCTTT
V: TRBV27
size: .
J: TRBJ1-1
D: .

CDR3: CASSPDRGSSSYEQYF
DNA: TGTGCCAGCAGTCCCGACAGGGGCTCCTCCTCCTACGAGCAGTACTTC
V: TRBV16
size: .
J: TRBJ2-7
D: TRBD1

CDR3: CASSLSGAHFSGANVLTF
DNA: TGCGCCAGCAGCTTGTCAGGGGCCCACTTCTCTGGGGCCAACGTCCTGACTTTC
V: TRBV5-1
size: .
J: TRBJ2-6
D: .

CDR3: CASSPNVGAGRTQYF
DNA: TGTGCCAGCAGCCCGAATGTGGGGGCAGGGAGAACCCAGTACTTC
V: TRBV7-9
size: .
J: TRBJ2-5
D: .

CDR3: CASSSEGIGGAGTDTQYF
DNA: TGTGCCAGCAGCTCTGAGGGAATCGGGGGGGCTGGCACAGATACGCAGTATTTT
V: TRBV13
size: .
J: TRBJ2-3
D: TRBD2

CDR3: CASSPGLIDRLNTEAFF
DNA: TGTGCCAGCAGTCCCGGATTAATTGACAGATTGAACACTGAAGCTTTCTTT
V: TRBV12-3/TRBV12-4
size: .
J: TRBJ1-1
D: .

CDR3: CASSLLGGGYTF
DNA: TGTGCCAGCAGTTTGTTAGGGGGCGGCTACACCTTC
V: TRBV27
size: once
J: TRBJ1-2
D: TRBD1

CDR3: CASSQNQGDRWPQHF
DNA: TGCGCCAGCAGCCAGAATCAGGGCGATCGGTGGCCCCAGCATTTT
V: TRBV4-1
size: .
J: TRBJ1-5
D: .

CDR3: CSVEGGGYTEAFF
DNA: TGCAGCGTTGAAGGGGGGGGATACACTGAAGCTTTCTTT
V: TRBV29-1
size: .
J: TRBJ1-1
D: .

CDR3: CASSPTGGVETQYF
DNA: TGTGCCAGCAGCCCCACAGGGGGCGTAGAGACCCAGTACTTC
V: TRBV12-3/TRBV12-4
size: .
J: TRBJ2-5
D: TRBD1

CDR3: CASSVMDRQGTEAFF
DNA: TGTGCCAGCAGCGTTATGGACAGGCAGGGGACTGAAGCTTTCTTT
V: TRBV9
size: .
J: TRBJ1-1
D: TRBD1

CDR3: CATSRDKGQDGYTF
DNA: TGTGCCACCAGCAGAGATAAGGGACAAGATGGCTACACCTTC
V: TRBV15
size: .
J: TRBJ1-2
D: .

CDR3: CASSSDRGGSQPQHF
DNA: TGTGCCAGCAGTTCAGACAGGGGAGGTTCTCAGCCCCAGCATTTT
V: TRBV27
size: .
J: TRBJ1-5
D: TRBD1

CDR3: CASRSGVAGGPADF
DNA: TGTGCCAGCAGATCCGGGGTAGCGGGGGGGCCTGCGGACTTC
V: TRBV5-4
size: .
J: TRBJ2-4
D: TRBD2

CDR3: CASSLRPDTDTQYF
DNA: TGCGCCAGCAGCCTGCGGCCCGACACAGATACGCAGTATTTT
V: TRBV4-1
size: .
J: TRBJ2-3
D: .

CDR3: CASGDRGTTGNTIYF
DNA: TGTGCCAGCGGAGACCGAGGGACAACTGGAAACACCATATATTTT
V: TRBV3-1
size: .
J: TRBJ1-3
D: .

CDR3: CASSSGVYQPQHF
DNA: TGTGCCAGCAGCTCCGGGGTATATCAGCCCCAGCATTTT
V: TRBV7-6
size: .
J: TRBJ1-5
D: .

CDR3: CASSLTNTEAFF
DNA: TGTGCCAGCAGTTTAACAAACACTGAAGCTTTCTTT
V: TRBV28
size: .
J: TRBJ1-1
D: .

CDR3: CASSPSVLAGIQETQYF
DNA: TGTGCCAGCAGCCCTTCGGTACTAGCGGGGATACAAGAGACCCAGTACTTC
V: TRBV7-8
size: .
J: TRBJ2-5
D: TRBD2

CDR3: CSALKPLASEKLFF
DNA: TGCAGCGCCCTCAAACCCCTCGCGAGTGAAAAACTGTTTTTT
V: TRBV29-1
size: once
J: TRBJ1-4
D: .

CDR3: CASRFDFSHTQYF
DNA: TGTGCCAGCAGGTTTGACTTTTCTCATACGCAGTATTTT
V: TRBV7-9
size: .
J: TRBJ2-3
D: .

CDR3: CASSSSGGINNEQFF
DNA: TGTGCCAGCAGCTCTAGCGGGGGGATCAACAATGAGCAGTTCTTC
V: TRBV6-5
size: .
J: TRBJ2-1
D: TRBD2

CDR3: CASSYGTGDSYGYTF
DNA: TGTGCCAGCAGTTACGGGACAGGGGATAGCTATGGCTACACCTTC
V: TRBV6-5
size: .
J: TRBJ1-2
D: TRBD1

CDR3: CSVLGGQGRYEQYF
DNA: TGCAGCGTGCTCGGAGGACAGGGGCGCTACGAGCAGTACTTC
V: TRBV29-1
size: once
J: TRBJ2-7
D: TRBD1

CDR3: CASSLMSYNEQFF
DNA: TGTGCCAGCAGCTTAATGTCCTACAATGAGCAGTTCTTC
V: TRBV7-3
size: .
J: TRBJ2-1
D: .

CDR3: CASSQAGYSNQPQHF
DNA: TGCGCCAGCAGCCAAGCGGGCTATAGCAATCAGCCCCAGCATTTT
V: TRBV4-1
size: .
J: TRBJ1-5
D: .

CDR3: CASSKLADNEQFF
DNA: TGTGCCAGTAGTAAACTAGCGGATAATGAGCAGTTCTTC
V: TRBV19
size: .
J: TRBJ2-1
D: TRBD2

CDR3: CASSLGAGGAPNSPLHF
DNA: TGTGCCAGCAGCTTAGGGGCCGGAGGAGCTCCAAATTCACCCCTCCACTTT
V: TRBV7-2
size: .
J: TRBJ1-6
D: .

CDR3: CAWSATGELFF
DNA: TGTGCCTGGAGTGCGACCGGGGAGCTGTTTTTT
V: TRBV30
size: .
J: TRBJ2-2
D: .

CDR3: CASSQQWGGQETQYF
DNA: TGCGCCAGCAGCCAACAGTGGGGAGGGCAAGAGACCCAGTACTTC
V: TRBV4-1
size: .
J: TRBJ2-5
D: TRBD2

CDR3: CASSQGVSGANVLTF
DNA: TGCGCCAGCAGCCAAGGTGTCTCTGGGGCCAACGTCCTGACTTTC
V: TRBV4-3
size: few
J: TRBJ2-6
D: .

CDR3: CASSHGLYTDTQYF
DNA: TGCGCCAGCAGCCACGGACTCTACACAGATACGCAGTATTTT
V: TRBV4-3
size: .
J: TRBJ2-3
D: .

CDR3: CASHGESTEAFF
DNA: TGTGCCAGCCACGGGGAGTCCACTGAAGCTTTCTTT
V: TRBV18
size: .
J: TRBJ1-1
D: .

CDR3: CSARDEGSISYEQYF
DNA: TGCAGTGCTAGAGATGAGGGGTCCATATCCTACGAGCAGTACTTC
V: TRBV20-1
size: .
J: TRBJ2-7
D: .

CDR3: CASSSTENYEQYF
DNA: TGTGCCAGCAGCTCCACAGAAAACTACGAGCAGTACTTC
V: TRBV7-9
size: .
J: TRBJ2-7
D: .

CDR3: CASSAGARITGELFF
DNA: TGTGCCAGCAGCGCAGGGGCCCGGATCACCGGGGAGCTGTTTTTT
V: TRBV9
size: .
J: TRBJ2-2
D: .

CDR3: CASSLRVAYEQYF
DNA: TGCGCCAGCAGCCTCAGGGTCGCCTACGAGCAGTACTTC
V: TRBV4-1
size: .
J: TRBJ2-7
D: .

CDR3: CSVSGGAGTEAFF
DNA: TGCAGCGTCTCAGGGGGCGCGGGCACTGAAGCTTTCTTT
V: TRBV29-1
size: once
J: TRBJ1-1
D: TRBD1

CDR3: CASSTAGLSAVGEKLFF
DNA: TGTGCCAGCTCCACGGCTGGGCTCTCAGCGGTTGGTGAAAAACTGTTTTTT
V: TRBV27
size: .
J: TRBJ1-4
D: .